The 19 T cell receptor beta chains given below trace back to one sample, sequenced in a study of CD4 T cells in relation to SARS-CoV-2 and coronaviruses. Libraries were prepared by immunoSEQ multiplex PCR; TCRdb keeps only in-frame clonotypes and omits some of them. The table lists about 41,000 clones, 82% of them singletons. For these TCRs, the target antigens are not known. Sequencing used naive CD4+ T cells from PBMCs, cultured in vitro. Subset defined: naive CD4+ T cells isolated by negative enrichment. Every receptor here comes from an adult with COVID-19.

The chain is built from TRBV10-1 and TRBJ1-5; maybe TRBD1 (5 bases). Trimming removed 3 bases from V and 5 bases from J, with 11 bases in between. From germline, CDR1 is WNHNN and CDR2 SYGVQD (reference sequence). The CDR3 spans 14 residues. The chain's CDR3 is CASSDGTVDQPQHF. DNA for the CDR3: TGCGCCAGCAGTGATGGGACGGTGGATCAGCCCCAGCATTTT.

As DNA, the CDR3 is TGTGCCTGGAGTCCGACTCGAAACGAGCAGTACTTC. It yields the protein CAWSPTRNEQYF. The chain carries TRBV30 and TRBJ2-7; D remains unclear. Deletions cut 2 bases from V and 5 bases from J, with 10 bases between. The CDR3 length is 12 residues. From germline, CDR1 is GTSNPN and CDR2 SVGIG (reference sequence). Complete variable domain (other parts from reference TRBV30 and TRBJ2-7): SQTIHQWPATLVQPVGSPLSLECTVEGTSNPNLYWYRQAAGRGLQLLFYSVGIGQISSEVPQNLSASRPQDRQFILSSKKLLLSDSGFYLCAWSPTRNEQYFGPGTRLTVT.

The gene calls are TRBV5-1 and TRBJ1-4; D remains ambiguous. The CDR3 consists of 14 residues. The germline V gene encodes CDR1 SGHRS and CDR2 YFSETQ. V lost 1 base and J 5 bases, leaving 9 bases between the germline ends. The CDR3 spells CASSLIPGNEKLFF. CDR3 in DNA: TGCGCCAGCAGCTTGATTCCGGGGAATGAAAAACTGTTTTTT.

As for this clone: A read error may produce the germline difference seen at one junction end. The rearrangement links TRBV6-5 to TRBJ2-7; D remains ambiguous. This CDR3 is built from 11 residues. Germline CDR1 is MNHEY and CDR2 is SVGAGI. The CDR3 reads CASSYSHEQYF. The CDR3 DNA follows: TGTGCCAGCAGTTACTCCCACGAGCAGTACTTC.

The V gene is TRBV21-1, the J gene TRBJ1-5. TRBV21-1 is flagged as a pseudogene. This CDR3 comprises 19 residues. The CDR3 sequence: CASSPRGSGKPYSNQPQHF. The CDR3 coding sequence is TGTGCCAGCAGCCCCCGGGGGTCGGGGAAACCCTATAGCAATCAGCCCCAGCATTTT.

This clone appeared a single time. The rearrangement links TRBV7-9 to TRBJ2-1, with D possibly matching TRBD2 (6 bases). In germline, CDR1 is SEHNR, CDR2 FQNEAQ (reference sequence). Trimming removed 0 bases from V and 1 base from J, with 10 bases in between. The CDR3 runs to 16 residues. The CDR3 region is CASSLASLASYNEQFF. DNA of the CDR3: TGTGCCAGCAGCTTAGCCTCCCTAGCGTCCTACAATGAGCAGTTCTTC. Drawing the rest from reference TRBV7-9 and TRBJ2-1, the complete variable domain is DTGVSQNPRHKITKRGQNVTFRCDPISEHNRLYWYRQTLGQGPEFLTYFQNEAQLEKSRLLSDRFSAERPKGSFSTLEIQRTEQGDSAMYLCASSLASLASYNEQFFGPGTRLTVL.

This chain connects TRBV6-5 to TRBJ2-7, with D perhaps assigned TRBD1 or TRBD2 (6 bases each). CDR3 length equals 15 residues. Germline V lookup: CDR1 MNHEY, CDR2 SVGAGI. Trimming shortened V by 5 bases and J by 1 base, and 15 bases separated the two germline ends. CDR3 sequence (DNA): TGTGCCAGCAGTAAACTAGCAGGGGCGTCCTACGAGCAGTACTTC. This sequence encodes CASSKLAGASYEQYF.

The CDR3 nucleotides are TGTGCCAGCAGCCCAGGGGCGGGAGGATCTGAGCAGTTCTTC. It specifies CASSPGAGGSEQFF. V is TRBV13 and J is TRBJ2-1; 8 bases are a match to TRBD2. The CDR3 sequence is 14 residues long. Germline CDR1 reads PRHDT; CDR2 reads FYEKMQ (reference sequence). V lost 5 bases, J lost 9 bases, and 9 bases stayed unmatched.

This clone was found a few times. The chain is built from TRBV30 and TRBJ1-6; D is perhaps TRBD1 (5 bases). The germline V gene encodes CDR1 GTSNPN and CDR2 SVGIG (reference sequence). The ends were cut back, 0 bases at V and 5 bases at J, with 8 bases in the middle. The CDR3 sequence is 14 residues long. The CDR3 region is CAWSVLTDNSPLHF. In DNA, the CDR3 is TGTGCCTGGAGTGTACTGACAGATAATTCACCCCTCCACTTT.

This chain links TRBV6-5 with TRBJ1-6, with D possibly matching TRBD1 (5 bases). The germline CDR1 and CDR2 sequences are MNHEY and SVGAGI. The CDR3 spans 14 residues. The V end lost 2 bases, the J end lost 8 bases, and 10 bases lay between the germline ends. CDR3 coding DNA: TGTGCCAGCAGTTACAGGGGTGGAGATTCACCCCTCCACTTT. It encodes CASSYRGGDSPLHF.

The V gene is TRBV5-4, the J gene TRBJ1-6; a weak D match, TRBD1 (5 bases). The CDR3 is 12 amino acids. V lost 4 bases, J lost 15 bases, and 14 bases lay in between. Germline CDR1 and CDR2: SGHNT and YYREEE (reference sequence). The CDR3, as DNA: TGTGCCAGCAGCACCCCCACAGGACTCCTCCACTTT. Residues: CASSTPTGLLHF.

This chain uses TRBV10-2 with TRBJ2-1; D remains unclear. Germline loops: CDR1 WSHSY, CDR2 SAAADI. The length of the CDR3 is 11 residues. V lost 3 bases and J 7 bases, leaving 4 bases between the germline ends. CDR3 sequence: CASSDLNEQFF. The CDR3 coding sequence is TGCGCCAGCAGTGACCTGAATGAGCAGTTCTTC.

The chain has TRBV5-1 and TRBJ2-7; a possible D gene is TRBD1 (6 bases). Trimming took off 1 base at V and 4 bases at J, with 9 bases between the two ends. Germline-derived CDR1 and CDR2 are SGHRS and YFSETQ. The CDR3 runs to 13 residues. The CDR3 region has the DNA TGCGCCAGCAGCTTGACAGGGAAGTACGAGCAGTACTTC. Translating gives CASSLTGKYEQYF.

The chain joins TRBV28 to TRBJ1-5; TRBD1 matches 7 bases. The CDR3 sequence is 16 residues long. The germline gives CDR1 MDHEN, CDR2 SYDVKM. CDR3 sequence reads: CAIIPGTAYSNQPQHF. CDR3 DNA: TGTGCTATAATCCCAGGGACAGCGTATAGCAATCAGCCCCAGCATTTT.

DNA for the CDR3: TGTGCCAGTAGACAGAGACGTACTAATGAAAAACTGTTTTTT. It codes for CASRQRRTNEKLFF. The rearrangement uses TRBV19 and TRBJ1-4, with D unclear. The CDR3 has 14 residues. Germline-derived CDR1 and CDR2 are LNHDA and SQIVND (reference sequence). V was cut by 6 bases and J by 2 bases, with 10 bases left in between.

The gene calls are TRBV20-1 and TRBJ2-4, with D uncertain. Germline V gene sequence: CDR1 DFQATT, CDR2 SNEGSKA (reference sequence). Trimming took 7 bases from V and 3 from J, leaving 7 bases between them. The CDR3 contains 11 residues. The CDR3 loop is CSVPDKNIQYF. In DNA, the CDR3 is TGCAGTGTACCGGACAAAAACATTCAGTACTTC.

The chain employs TRBV18 and TRBJ2-5, with a weak D call TRBD1 (6 bases). This CDR3 comprises 13 residues. Germline CDR1 is KGHSH and CDR2 is LQKENI. The V and J ends lost 5 bases and 5 bases respectively, with 12 bases between them. CDR3 sequence (DNA): TGTGCCAGCTCAGGACAGCTCGGGGAGACCCAGTACTTC. Encoded protein: CASSGQLGETQYF. Drawing the rest from reference TRBV18 and TRBJ2-5, the complete variable domain is NAGVMQNPRHLVRRRGQEARLRCSPMKGHSHVYWYRQLPEEGLKFMVYLQKENIIDESGMPKERFSAEFPKEGPSILRIQQVVRGDSAAYFCASSGQLGETQYFGPGTRLLVL.

The chain couples TRBV29-1 to TRBJ2-1, with 10 bases that match TRBD2. The V gene end was trimmed by 7 bases and the J gene end by 3 bases; junction bases not matched to a gene: 15. The CDR3 runs 17 residues. In germline, CDR1 is SQVTM, CDR2 ANQGSEA. Here the CDR3 DNA reads TGCAGCGGGCGATTAGTAGGACTAGCGGACCTCTACAATGAGCAGTTCTTC. This gives the protein CSGRLVGLADLYNEQFF.

This clone is judged medium-sized. The chain links TRBV6-4 to TRBJ2-2; D is unclear. V lost 4 bases and J lost 1, with 4 bases in between. The CDR3 is 13 residues long. The germline V gene encodes CDR1 MRHNA and CDR2 SNTAGT. CDR3 in amino acids: CASSGGNTGELFF. The CDR3 region has the DNA TGTGCCAGCAGTGGGGGGAACACCGGGGAGCTGTTTTTT.